A single T cell receptor beta chain is shown here with its context. The antigen is unknown. These data are taken from a study of blood T cells in healthy people across ages. Trimming stripped 6 bases from V and 3 bases from J, with 20 bases between. The CDR3 spans 16 residues. Germline assignment: CDR1 SGHKS and CDR2 YYEKEE (reference sequence). Per sample, at least 5.5 micrograms of total RNA were extracted. Primers used in a second PCR of about 7 to 12 cycles were a sample-barcoded 5' primer and a J-beta primer mix. TCRdb reprocessed the 5' RACE reads with MiXCR, giving one entry per CDR3 protein. The data show hundreds of thousands of distinct CDR3 sequences, more than 25% seen once. Study observations and caveats: Estimates of total diversity, which came from one million sequenced T cells, were considered to be underestimates. It was the long-lived donors that had more naive CD4+ cells and higher diversity than aged donors. Because donor CMV status was unknown, expanded clonotype changes were possibly confounded.

This sequence joins TRBV5-5 and TRBJ2-3; tentative D call: TRBD2 (7 bases). The source material was blood. This sequence originates from a woman of 80 years or more in good health. CDR3 sequence: CASNWTGGYSTDTQYF. The CDR3 region has the DNA TGTGCCAGCAACTGGACGGGGGGCTATTCTACAGATACGCAGTATTTT.